This TCR beta chain originates from a study of esophageal squamous cell carcinoma under preoperative chemotherapy. Across the study: TCR repertoires were profiled from both peripheral blood T cells and tumor-infiltrating lymphocytes. Study results and caveats: Paclitaxel-nedaplatin therapy caused immediate, substantial clonotype frequency changes. Peripheral T cells migrating into the tumor appeared to partly supply post-treatment tumor-infiltrating lymphocytes.

Concerning this clonotype itself: Its antigen is undetermined.

TCRdb passed the PCR reads through MiXCR, listing each CDR3 protein once. The table shows under 14,000 distinct CDR3 sequences, with roughly 65% occurring only once. The CDR3 runs 13 residues. Germline CDR1 SGHVS, CDR2 FNYEAQ. As for time point: after preoperative PTX-NDP chemotherapy. Before surgery, patients were given preoperative paclitaxel-nedaplatin chemotherapy. The clonotype was recovered from a human donor with esophageal squamous cell carcinoma. The donor label of this sample is uncertain. This chain uses TRBV7-6 with TRBJ2-5, with D uncertain. The J call is uncertain, as TRBJ2-7 better fits the DNA end. The material was obtained from a patient given preoperative chemotherapy. The DNA for the CDR3 is TGTGCCAGCAGCACAAAACCAAACTACGAGCAGTACTTC. Its protein product is CASSTKPNYEQYF.